This TCR beta chain was profiled in a study of stem cell transplantation in POMP-related autoinflammatory disease. Overall study findings and caveats: Fewer unique TRB V-J gene pairings were identified in patients with PRAID.

This clone showed up just once. Its target is not known. TCRdb's table, derived via immunoSEQ multiplex PCR, lists solely in-frame clones and lacks some. The sample consists of approximately 65,000 clones, approximately 90% of them appearing once. This specimen consisted of CD4+ T cells from PBMCs, obtained after stem cell transplantation. This sequence originates from a human patient with POMP-related autoinflammation and immune dysregulation (PRAID). Some of the T cells might come from the graft donor.

The CDR3 nucleotides are TGTGCCAGCAGCACAGAGGTAGGGGTTGGAAACACCATATATTTT. It encodes CASSTEVGVGNTIYF. The rearrangement links TRBV7-9 to TRBJ1-3; TRBD1 might be the D (5 bases). Germline V gene sequence: CDR1 SEHNR, CDR2 FQNEAQ (reference sequence). The CDR3 extends over 15 amino acids. V was pared by 5 bases and J by 3 bases, with 14 bases between.